The subject of this entry is one T cell receptor (beta chain). Antigen unknown. The sample comes from a study of monozygotic twins with inflammatory bowel disease. Study-level findings and limits: The authors note that differing immunosuppressive treatments may have added variability to patient repertoires.

Per individual sample, eight separate reactions were used to make cDNA. Addition of UMIs with a 6-nucleotide sample barcode was achieved by template switching. No DNA is given; TCRdb re-called the 5' RACE reads and lists each CDR3 protein once. The sample features about 150,000 distinct CDR3 sequences, with around 1.3% in its top ten. Germline-derived CDR1 and CDR2 are MNHEY and SMNVEV (reference sequence). There are 15 residues in the CDR3. The receptor comes from a human donor with ulcerative colitis or Crohn's disease, or a healthy co-twin of an affected twin (not recorded which). The rearrangement joins TRBV27 to TRBJ1-1; TCRdb lists TRBD1, though no DNA is available to test this call. The specimen was blood. CDR3 in amino acids: CASSSGQARVTEAFF.